What follows are 10 T cell receptor beta chains derived from one specimen sequenced in a study of T cells expressing NK-cell markers. TCRdb reprocessed the 5' RACE reads; each CDR3 protein has one entry and no DNA is given. The table lists about 440,000 distinct CDR3 sequences, with about 7.1% in the top ten. The sample consisted of blood T cells: a sorted CD56 or NKG2C T cell subset, CD4+ or CD8+ T cells, or bulk PBMC T cells (not recorded which). These receptors were collected from a woman between 18 and 69 years old in good health.

V and J are TRBV6-5 and TRBJ2-5; TCRdb designates TRBD2, a call that cannot be tested without DNA. Germline CDR1 reads MNHEY; CDR2 reads SVGAGI. The CDR3 is 16 amino acids. The CDR3 spells CASSWARIAAKETQYF.

This chain joins TRBV20-1 and TRBJ2-1; TCRdb lists TRBD1, though no DNA is available to test this call. The germline V gene encodes CDR1 DFQATT and CDR2 SNEGSKA (reference sequence). This CDR3 spans 13 amino acids. The CDR3 region is CTSHDGGYNEQFF.

The chain employs TRBV28 and TRBJ2-4. This CDR3 is 14 amino acids long. The germline V gene has CDR1 MDHEN and CDR2 SYDVKM. The CDR3: CASSFIVTKNIQYF.

The V call is TRBV15, the J call TRBJ1-5; absent DNA, TCRdb's TRBD1 call cannot be checked. The germline gives CDR1 LNHNV, CDR2 YYDKDF (reference sequence). The CDR3 extends over 15 amino acids. The CDR3 sequence: CATSRDRQVGQPQHF.

The V gene is TRBV3-1, the J gene TRBJ2-5. This CDR3 is 13 amino acids long. CDR1 LGHDT and CDR2 YNNKEL come from the germline V gene (reference sequence). CDR3 protein: CASMPEGQETQYF.

The chain carries TRBV4-3 and TRBJ2-3; TCRdb's D call of TRBD2 is untestable without DNA. This CDR3 comprises 16 residues. Germline loops: CDR1 LGHNA, CDR2 YSLEER. The CDR3 loop reads CASSQVLEGDTDTQYF.

This chain uses TRBV4-3 with TRBJ2-7; the D call from TCRdb, TRBD1, cannot be confirmed without DNA. There are 16 residues in the CDR3. Germline V gene data show CDR1 as LGHNA and CDR2 as YSLEER. The CDR3 loop reads CASSQSRLISSYEQYF.

This chain joins TRBV6-2 or TRBV6-3 and TRBJ2-3; the TRBD1 assignment by TCRdb is unverifiable without DNA. This CDR3 comprises 12 residues. Germline assignment: CDR1 MNHEY and CDR2 SVGEGT. CDR3 amino acids: CASRDRVGTQYF.

J is TRBJ2-7 and V is TRBV9; TCRdb selects TRBD1, and the lack of DNA leaves this call unchecked. Germline V CDR1 and CDR2: SGDLS, YYNGEE. The CDR3 is 15 amino acids. The chain's CDR3 is CASSVSGDTSYEQYF.

J is TRBJ2-1 and V is TRBV29-1; absent DNA, TCRdb's TRBD1 call cannot be checked. Germline loops: CDR1 SQVTM, CDR2 ANQGSEA. The CDR3 runs to 15 residues. CDR3 amino acids: CSVPKGGVPYNEQFF.